Shown below are 21 T cell receptor beta chains from a single sample sequenced in a study of T cell repertoires in cytomegalovirus infection (dated by TCRdb to between 2019 and 2020). The listed sequencing device is Illumina HiSeq 1500. In TCRdb, the public reads were trimmed at Q25 with fastp and aligned with MiXCR, with productive beta chains retained. Duplicate CDR3 protein sequences are folded into a single record with the most common DNA and genes. The table for this sample lists about 180,000 distinct CDR3 sequences; roughly 15% of them were counted only once. The ten largest clones take up about 25% of the sample. The specimen was CD8+ T cells from PBMCs. These receptors came from a human donor in good health (CMV status not recorded). Some clones in this sample may be carry-over from other donors' samples.

This rearrangement joins TRBV5-1 to TRBJ1-1; unclear D gene. From germline, CDR1 is SGHRS and CDR2 YFSETQ. This CDR3 contains 12 residues. V was trimmed by 1 base and J by 5 bases, leaving 6 bases between them. CDR3 protein: CASSLTATEAFF. Written as DNA, the CDR3 is TGCGCCAGCAGCTTGACAGCTACTGAAGCTTTCTTT.

The rearrangement uses TRBV12-3 or TRBV12-4 and TRBJ2-6; TRBD1 agrees at 8 bases. The junction had 8 bases not matched to a gene; V was cut back by 8 bases and J by 2 bases. This CDR3 region has 16 residues. This CDR3 is CASPKTGDPGANVLTF. The CDR3, as DNA: TGTGCCAGCCCCAAGACAGGGGATCCTGGGGCCAACGTCCTGACTTTC.

This clonotype was seen more than once but under ten times. The chain links TRBV28 to TRBJ2-5; TRBD1 might be the D (5 bases). This CDR3 is built from 15 residues. Germline assignment: CDR1 MDHEN and CDR2 SYDVKM. V lost 4 bases and J 0 bases, leaving 12 bases between the germline ends. Here the CDR3 DNA reads TGTGCCAGCAGTTCTTTGGCAGGGAACCAAGAGACCCAGTACTTC. Translation gives CASSSLAGNQETQYF.

This rearrangement joins TRBV6-1 to TRBJ1-6; TRBD1 agrees at 8 bases. CDR1 and CDR2 from the germline V gene are MNHNS and SASEGT. V lost 7 bases, J lost 9 bases, and 11 bases stayed unmatched. The CDR3 has 15 amino acids. The CDR3 DNA sequence: TGTGCCAGCAAAAAAGAGGACAGGGCACGTTCACCCCTCCACTTT. Amino acid sequence: CASKKEDRARSPLHF.

This clonotype was counted between two and nine times. V usage is TRBV4-1 and J usage is TRBJ1-1; perhaps TRBD1 as D (5 bases). The V gene's germline CDR1 is MGHRA and CDR2 YSYEKL. This CDR3 is 13 amino acids long. Trimming shortened V by 3 bases and J by 10 bases, and 15 bases separated the two germline ends. The CDR3 sequence: CASSQDLGGRAFF. The DNA for the CDR3 is TGCGCCAGCAGCCAGGACCTGGGGGGTAGAGCTTTCTTT.

This clonotype showed up just a few times. The V call is TRBV7-9, the J call TRBJ2-7; D is undetermined. Deletions cut 7 bases from V and 2 bases from J, with 15 bases between. The CDR3 is 14 residues long. Germline V gives CDR1 SEHNR, CDR2 FQNEAQ (reference sequence). The CDR3 bases are TGTGCCAGCACCCCCGATCAGGCTCCCTACGAGCAGTACTTC. It codes for CASTPDQAPYEQYF.

V is TRBV12-3 or TRBV12-4 and J is TRBJ2-2; D is uncertain. The CDR3 has 15 amino acids. V was shortened by 3 bases and J by 1 base, with 9 bases between the two germline ends. The CDR3 DNA follows: TGTGCCAGCAGTTTTGTCACAGAGAACACCGGGGAGCTGTTTTTT. Residues: CASSFVTENTGELFF.

This clonotype was counted only a few times. This rearrangement joins TRBV5-8 to TRBJ2-7; tentative D call: TRBD1 (6 bases). The CDR3 is 16 amino acids. The germline CDR1 and CDR2 sequences are SGHTS and YDEGEE. Trimming removed 4 bases from V and 2 bases from J, with 19 bases in between. CDR3 DNA: TGTGCCAGCAGCCCGATGACAGGCCCGCAACCCTACGAGCAGTACTTC. Amino acid sequence: CASSPMTGPQPYEQYF. Looking up the rest from reference TRBV5-8 and TRBJ2-7 gives the full variable domain: EAGVTQSPTHLIKTRGQQATLRCSPISGHTSVYWYQQALGLGLQFLLWYDEGEERNRGNFPPRFSGRQFPNYSSELNVNALELEDSALYLCASSPMTGPQPYEQYFGPGTRLTVT.

This clonotype was recorded a few times. The rearrangement uses TRBV12-3 or TRBV12-4 and TRBJ2-3; unclear D gene. There are 12 residues in the CDR3. Trimming removed 1 base at V and 2 bases at J, with 1 base between. Here the CDR3 DNA reads TGTGCCAGCAGTTTAGACACAGATACGCAGTATTTT. It codes for CASSLDTDTQYF.

The chain couples TRBV12-3 or TRBV12-4 to TRBJ1-2, with D possibly TRBD1 on 6 matching bases. Trimming cost V 5 bases and J 9 bases, with 13 bases left between them. The CDR3 is 12 residues long. The CDR3 DNA is TGTGCCAGCAGTCCCGGGGGCGGGAGCTACACCTTC. As protein: CASSPGGGSYTF.

The CDR3: CASSQDLWGSYNEQFF. CDR3 nucleotide sequence: TGTGCCAGCAGCCAAGATTTGTGGGGTAGTTACAATGAGCAGTTCTTC. V usage is TRBV14 and J usage is TRBJ2-1; D is undetermined. V shed 0 bases and J shed 4 bases, with 13 bases lying between them. The germline V gene has CDR1 SGHDN and CDR2 FVKESK. The CDR3 covers 16 residues.

This clonotype was seen a few times. This sequence joins TRBV28 and TRBJ2-7, with TRBD1 matching 10 bases. V trimming: 7 bases; J trimming: 3 bases; junction bases outside the gene matches: 9. Germline V gives CDR1 MDHEN, CDR2 SYDVKM. CDR3 length: 15 residues. This CDR3 reads CASTGAGTGDYEQYF. The DNA of the CDR3 is TGTGCCAGCACCGGAGCCGGGACAGGGGACTACGAGCAGTACTTC.

This chain links TRBV2 with TRBJ2-2; a possible D gene is TRBD2 (5 bases). Germline-derived CDR1 and CDR2 are SNHLY and FYNNEI. Trimming shortened V by 7 bases and J by 2 bases, and 11 bases separated the two germline ends. This CDR3 comprises 14 residues. The CDR3 is CASKERGNTGELFF. For the CDR3, the DNA is TGTGCCAGCAAGGAACGGGGAAACACCGGGGAGCTGTTTTTT.

This clonotype was found a few times. V and J are TRBV10-3 and TRBJ1-5; weak D call: TRBD1 (5 bases). This CDR3 is 13 amino acids long. Germline V gives CDR1 ENHRY, CDR2 SYGVKD. Trimming pared 5 bases from V and 7 bases from J, leaving 12 bases between. The CDR3 here is CAISPSEGQPQHF. CDR3 DNA: TGTGCCATCAGTCCAAGCGAGGGGCAGCCCCAGCATTTT.

The V gene is TRBV7-2, the J gene TRBJ1-3; no definite D call. The CDR3 runs to 15 residues. V was cut by 2 bases and J by 3 bases, with 11 bases left in between. Looked up from germline, CDR1 is SGHTA and CDR2 is FQGNSA. The CDR3 loop is CASSLLERSGNTIYF. The CDR3 DNA is TGTGCCAGCAGCTTATTAGAGAGGAGTGGAAACACCATATATTTT.

The sample holds a few counts of this clonotype. V gene TRBV7-9 combines with J gene TRBJ1-1, with a possible D match to TRBD1 (5 bases). The germline V gene encodes CDR1 SEHNR and CDR2 FQNEAQ (reference sequence). This CDR3 spans 18 amino acids. Trimming removed 2 bases from V and 1 base from J, with 20 bases in between. CDR3 sequence reads: CASSLSDRGLGPNTEAFF. CDR3 bases: TGTGCCAGCAGCTTAAGCGATCGGGGGTTGGGACCGAACACTGAAGCTTTCTTT.

This clonotype was detected only a few times. The rearrangement uses TRBV2 and TRBJ2-2; no reliable D call. Trimming left V 6 bases short and J 0 bases short, with 14 bases between. Germline V gene sequence: CDR1 SNHLY, CDR2 FYNNEI. The CDR3 has 16 amino acids. CDR3 protein: CASSPTLDPNTGELFF. The CDR3 DNA sequence: TGTGCCAGCAGCCCTACCTTAGACCCGAACACCGGGGAGCTGTTTTTT.

J is TRBJ2-1 and V is TRBV7-2; no clear D gene. The CDR3 loop spans 14 amino acids. Germline CDR1 and CDR2: SGHTA and FQGNSA. Trimming shortened V by 8 bases and J by 4 bases, and 15 bases separated the two germline ends. The CDR3 loop reads CASSLRHRYNEQFF. For the CDR3, the DNA is TGTGCCAGCTCACTACGGCACAGATACAATGAGCAGTTCTTC. The whole variable domain, filled in from reference TRBV7-2 and TRBJ2-1, reads GAGVSQSPSNKVTEKGKDVELRCDPISGHTALYWYRQSLGQGLEFLIYFQGNSAPDKSGLPSDRFSAERTGGSVSTLTIQRTQQEDSAVYLCASSLRHRYNEQFFGPGTRLTVL.

The chain employs TRBV7-3 and TRBJ1-5; the match to TRBD1 covers 8 bases. V trimming: 0 bases; J trimming: 3 bases; junction bases outside the gene matches: 1. The length of the CDR3 is 15 residues. Per the germline V gene, CDR1 is SGHTA and CDR2 is FQGTGA. The CDR3 here is CASSLTGQVNQPQHF. CDR3 DNA: TGTGCCAGCAGCTTAACGGGACAGGTCAATCAGCCCCAGCATTTT.

This clonotype occurred a few times. CDR3: CASRWGLGGELFF. The CDR3 nucleotides are TGTGCCAGCAGATGGGGACTCGGAGGGGAGCTGTTTTTT. The chain recombines TRBV6-2 or TRBV6-3 with TRBJ2-2; a possible D gene is TRBD2 (6 bases). Germline CDR1 is MNHEY and CDR2 is SVGEGT. Trimming removed 6 bases from V and 8 bases from J, with 13 bases in between. The CDR3 covers 13 residues.

The table lists this clonotype with a few counts. The chain uses TRBV7-8 and TRBJ2-5; a possible D gene is TRBD1 (6 bases). The CDR3 loop spans 17 amino acids. Germline CDR1 SGHVS, CDR2 FQNEAQ. V dropped 2 bases and J dropped 5 bases, with 21 bases sitting between them. CDR3 coding DNA: TGTGCCAGCAGCTTAAGTTTTCCGCAGCGCCAGGGGGAGACCCAGTACTTC. Its translation is CASSLSFPQRQGETQYF.